This T cell receptor beta chain was sequenced for a study of CXCR3-negative and CXCR3-positive naive CD8 T cells. General study findings and limits: TRBV-TRBJ usage was similar across naive CXCR3 subsets but distinct in memory cells. For CXCR3-positive naive cells, TRB CDR3s were more hydrophobic than those of CXCR3-negative naive cells.

The germline V gene has CDR1 MGHRA and CDR2 YSYEKL. CDR3 size: 15 residues. Triplicate sorts of under 350,000 cells per CD8+ subset. Naive CD8+ T cells showed CD45RO-CCR7+CD27+CD95-. Each TRB cDNA library was prepared by 5' RACE (with UMI labels). Reanalyzing the 5' RACE reads, TCRdb keeps one entry per CDR3 protein, without DNA. The data include 150,000 to 180,000 distinct CDR3 sequences; the top ten clones carry 0.49%. As regards this clonotype: Antigen: not known.

Sequenced sample: naive CXCR3+ CD8+ T cells from blood. Stated subset: CD45RO-CCR7+CD27+CD95- naive CD8+ T cells expressing CXCR3 (TNR3+). This chain uses TRBV4-1 with TRBJ2-3. The receptor comes from a human donor in good health. Some clones in this sample may be carry-over from other donors' samples. CDR3: CASSQAVLLADTQYF.